This TCR beta chain is from a study of blood T cell repertoires in COVID-19. Study-wide context: Material from acute and convalescent COVID-19 was sourced from the United States, Italy and Spain. Sources were T cells, B-cell-depleted T cells, or PBMCs; the material itself was cDNA or gDNA.

Per the original data handling: Nucleated cell number was recorded as an estimate derived from reference gene primer amplification. The table came from immunoSEQ multiplex PCR; TCRdb's copy has only in-frame clones and leaves some out. V, J and clone size derive from that table, while D and trimming were established from the DNA sequence. The profile shows some 280,000 clones, about nine tenths of them singletons. From germline, CDR1 is SGHRS and CDR2 YFSETQ. The CDR3 is made up of 15 amino acids. J lost 3 bases, V lost 4 bases, and 10 bases had no gene match. The receptor's source is a woman aged 40 to 50 who had recovered from COVID-19. The sample was peripheral blood. The J gene is TRBJ2-7, the V gene TRBV5-1; 7 bases agree with TRBD1. The CDR3 spells CASSQSPGQHYEQYF. The CDR3 DNA reads TGCGCCAGCAGCCAATCCCCGGGACAGCACTACGAGCAGTACTTC.